This T cell receptor beta chain stems from a study of cytomegalovirus exposure and HLA in healthy donors. General study results and limits: Researchers reported in a later analysis that common viral pathogens appeared linked to several top clusters. DRB1 showed the most TCR associations and HLA-C the fewest in a later analysis, as rates varied by HLA locus. Some V segments, including TRBV6-2 and TRBV6-3, were excluded as indistinguishable.

Trimming at V came to 6 bases and at J to 13 bases, leaving 11 bases not matched to a gene. Germline V CDR1 and CDR2: SNHLY, FYNNEI. This CDR3 contains 13 residues. This clone occurred once. Its matching antigen is unknown. PCR primers comprised 60 Vbeta and 13 Jbeta primers. Profiled with immunoSEQ multiplex PCR; TCRdb holds only in-frame clones, not every one. The sample holds some 200,000 clones, roughly four fifths seen once. Though probably carrying unrecorded immune exposures, donors were nominally healthy at sampling. The V gene is TRBV2, the J gene TRBJ2-1; 8 nucleotides match TRBD1. This clonotype was sampled from a woman aged 50 to 60 in good health and CMV-seropositive. The sequencing input was PBMCs. CDR3 protein: CASRGQVELFQFF. Here the CDR3 DNA reads TGTGCCAGCAGGGGACAGGTTGAACTCTTCCAGTTCTTC.